This T cell receptor (beta chain) was profiled in a study of T cell responses to AZD1222 COVID-19 vaccine. This CDR3 comprises 16 residues. The germline V and J ends were trimmed by 4 bases and 4 bases, with 19 bases remaining between them. CDR1 and CDR2 from the germline V gene are SGHAT and FQNNGV. Assay: immunoSEQ multiplex PCR; the TCRdb copy retains only in-frame clones and omits some. The sample yields 70,000 to 95,000 clones, around 80% seen once. Regarding this clone: Its specificity is not known.

Study results and limitations: Just a handful of people given AZD1222 tested seropositive at baseline. Spike-spanning, vaccine-associated CD4 TCRs were dominant at 160-218 and 743-854. With two AZD1222 doses given, Spike-specific TCR breadth and depth both rose. Nearly half of unique spike-specific TCRs reportedly avoided B.1.351 and B.1.1.7 mutated regions.

The specimen comprised peripheral blood, sampled on day 0 of AZD1222 vaccination. This chain joins TRBV11-2 and TRBJ1-2; D is possibly TRBD1 (6 bases). The receptor comes from an adult in good health. The CDR3 DNA reads as TGTGCCAGCAGCTCTCTAACAGGGAGATTTGGCTATGGCTACACCTTC. This translates into CASSSLTGRFGYGYTF.